Below are 2 T cell receptor beta chains sequenced from a single sample in a study of T-cell memory formation after mild COVID-19. TCRdb independently ran MiXCR on the 5' RACE reads; one entry per CDR3 protein. The data show about 400,000 distinct CDR3 sequences, under 20% seen once. Material: PBMCs or a T cell subset sorted from them (not recorded which). The receptors were sampled from a man between 18 and 35 years old who had mild COVID-19 (a few samples of this study predate the infection). Cell type and time point are not known.

In its sample, this clonotype was seen once. The chain joins TRBV12-3 or TRBV12-4 to TRBJ1-5; no definite D call. V lost 1 base and J lost 0, with 7 bases in between. The CDR3 length is 15 residues. This chain's CDR3 is CASSLGSFSNQPQHF. The CDR3 DNA reads TGTGCCAGCAGTTTAGGCAGTTTTAGCAATCAGCCCCAGCATTTT.

The chain recombines TRBV4-1 with TRBJ2-1; 9 bases line up with TRBD2. CDR1 and CDR2 from the germline V gene are MGHRA and YSYEKL. The CDR3 extends over 12 amino acids. The CDR3 sequence: CASLAGNNEQFF. The CDR3 coding sequence is TGCGCAAGCCTAGCGGGGAACAATGAGCAGTTCTTC.